The next 31 T cell receptor beta chains were all read from a single sample in a study of TIL therapy for anti-PD-1-resistant metastatic lung cancer. Time point meaning: pre-treatment sample, taken before nivolumab and TIL therapy. Tumor tissue came from excised metastases, mostly pleural nodules or supraclavicular lymph nodes. The libraries were made with immunoSEQ v3. Only in-frame clones appear in the TCRdb table, and some are missing; sequencing was by immunoSEQ multiplex PCR. The sample carries roughly 92,000 clones, roughly two thirds recorded once. This specimen was tumor tissue, taken at baseline. These receptors were collected from a person aged 25-80 years with non-small cell lung cancer.

J is TRBJ2-3 and V is TRBV4-2, with 14 bases identical to TRBD2. The CDR3 contains 17 residues. Germline CDR1 LGHNA, CDR2 YNFKEQ. V gave up 3 bases and J gave up 7 bases; unmatched junction bases: 9. CDR3 protein: CASSQARLAGGTYTQYF. The CDR3 coding sequence is TGTGCCAGCAGCCAGGCTAGACTAGCGGGAGGGACCTATACGCAGTATTTT.

In its sample, this clone was seen a few times. The rearrangement joins TRBV5-6 to TRBJ2-3; no reliable D call. The ends were cut back, 4 bases at V and 1 base at J, with 7 bases in the middle. This CDR3 spans 13 amino acids. Germline CDR1 and CDR2: SGHDT and YYEEEE. CDR3 region: CASSVTGTDTQYF. The CDR3 region has the DNA TGTGCCAGCAGCGTCACCGGCACAGATACGCAGTATTTT.

The CDR3 DNA follows: TGTGCCAGCTCACCATATTCAGATAACAATGAGCAGTTCTTC. Encoded protein: CASSPYSDNNEQFF. The chain has TRBV18 and TRBJ2-1, with D hard to call. Germline V gene data show CDR1 as KGHSH and CDR2 as LQKENI. The CDR3 extends over 14 amino acids. The V end lost 2 bases, the J end lost 5 bases, and 10 bases lay between the germline ends.

V gene TRBV9 combines with J gene TRBJ2-7; no firm D call. Germline CDR1 is SGDLS and CDR2 is YYNGEE. CDR3 length equals 14 residues. With 4 bases removed from V and 3 bases from J, the gap between germline ends came to 14 bases. The CDR3 reads CASSPRVLGYEQYF. The CDR3 nucleotides are TGTGCCAGCAGCCCCCGGGTCCTGGGCTACGAGCAGTACTTC.

The V gene is TRBV6-6, the J gene TRBJ1-1; D is unresolved. Germline loops: CDR1 MNHNY, CDR2 SVGAGI (reference sequence). This CDR3 is 13 amino acids long. The V end was cut by 3 bases, the J end by 8 bases, with 13 bases between. CDR3 protein: CASSYSAWEEAFF. The CDR3 nucleotides read TGTGCCAGCAGTTATTCTGCCTGGGAGGAAGCTTTCTTT.

The chain links TRBV2 to TRBJ1-1; D is uncertain. The germline V gene encodes CDR1 SNHLY and CDR2 FYNNEI. CDR3 length equals 11 residues. The V end was cut by 10 bases, the J end by 4 bases, with 10 bases between. In nucleotides, the CDR3 is TGTGCCACCGGAGGGCCCACTGAAGCTTTCTTT. Translation: CATGGPTEAFF.

This clone was detected ten times or more. V gene TRBV2 combines with J gene TRBJ2-7, with D possibly matching TRBD2 (6 bases). The CDR3 totals 12 residues. V shed 7 bases and J shed 1 base, with 8 bases lying between them. The germline V gene has CDR1 SNHLY and CDR2 FYNNEI. As DNA, the CDR3 is TGTGCCAGCAAGGAGGGGTCCTACGAGCAGTACTTC. Translation gives CASKEGSYEQYF. Together with reference TRBV2 and TRBJ2-7, the CDR3 gives the full variable domain: EPEVTQTPSHQVTQMGQEVILRCVPISNHLYFYWYRQILGQKVEFLVSFYNNEISEKSEIFDDQFSVERPDGSNFTLKIRSTKLEDSAMYFCASKEGSYEQYFGPGTRLTVT.

This clone was seen only a few times. Other DNA sequences within the sample encode an identical CDR3. The CDR3 reads CASSPGYTGELFF. Written as DNA, the CDR3 is TGTGCCAGTAGTCCGGGGTACACCGGGGAGCTGTTTTTT. The rearrangement links TRBV19 to TRBJ2-2; D perhaps matches TRBD2 (5 bases). Trimming cost V 5 bases and J 3 bases, with 7 bases left between them. CDR3 length: 13 amino acids. Germline V lookup: CDR1 LNHDA, CDR2 SQIVND (reference sequence).

This clone was seen at least ten times. The rearrangement links TRBV27 to TRBJ1-6; perhaps TRBD1 as D (6 bases). V lost 6 bases and J lost 12, with 12 bases in between. The CDR3 runs 12 residues. Germline lookup yields CDR1 MNHEY and CDR2 SMNVEV (reference sequence). The CDR3 DNA follows: TGTGCCAGCAGACCAGGGGTTGGACCCCTCCACTTT. Its protein product is CASRPGVGPLHF.

CDR3 sequence (DNA): TGTGCCAGCAGGATATGGACAGGGCCAGAGACCCAGTACTTC. It codes for CASRIWTGPETQYF. This chain uses TRBV5-4 with TRBJ2-5, with 8 positions matching TRBD1. The junction had 7 bases not matched to a gene; V was cut back by 5 bases and J by 4 bases. The germline V gene has CDR1 SGHNT and CDR2 YYREEE (reference sequence). This CDR3 is 14 amino acids long.

This clone was seen more than once but under ten times. J is TRBJ1-5 and V is TRBV18; D is uncertain. V shed 6 bases and J shed 0 bases, with 6 bases lying between them. From germline, CDR1 is KGHSH and CDR2 LQKENI. The CDR3 spans 13 residues. DNA of the CDR3: TGTGCCAGCTCCCGGACTAGCAATCAGCCCCAGCATTTT. This gives the protein CASSRTSNQPQHF.

The rearrangement uses TRBV15 and TRBJ2-5, with D possibly TRBD2 on 5 matching bases. CDR1 is LNHNV and CDR2 is YYDKDF in the germline V gene (reference sequence). The CDR3 contains 15 residues. V gave up 0 bases and J gave up 5 bases, with 13 bases separating them. CDR3 residues: CATSRDPDGDETQYF. The CDR3 nucleotides are TGTGCCACCAGCAGAGATCCCGACGGGGATGAGACCCAGTACTTC.

This rearrangement joins TRBV7-6 to TRBJ1-4, with D perhaps matching TRBD1 (6 bases). V lost 5 bases and J lost 2, with 12 bases in between. Looked up from germline, CDR1 is SGHVS and CDR2 is FNYEAQ. There are 15 residues in the CDR3. DNA of the CDR3: TGTGCCAGCAGCCGTCGGGGGCAGACTAATGAAAAACTGTTTTTT. This translates into CASSRRGQTNEKLFF.

V is TRBV19 and J is TRBJ2-1, with 12 bases lining up with TRBD2. The ends lost 5 bases at V and 7 bases at J; junction bases unmatched: 3. Germline lookup yields CDR1 LNHDA and CDR2 SQIVND (reference sequence). The CDR3 spans 14 residues. The CDR3 spells CASSLAGGPNEQFF. The CDR3 DNA follows: TGTGCCAGTAGTCTAGCGGGAGGGCCGAATGAGCAGTTCTTC.

The chain combines TRBV5-8 with TRBJ2-2; 10 nucleotides align to TRBD2. The CDR3 spans 16 residues. Losses at the gene ends were 0 bases for V and 3 bases for J; bases not matched to a gene: 2. Germline V gene sequence: CDR1 SGHTS, CDR2 YDEGEE. The CDR3 sequence is CASSLGLAGYTGELFF. The CDR3, as DNA: TGTGCCAGCAGCTTGGGACTAGCGGGTTACACCGGGGAGCTGTTTTTT.

The CDR3 DNA reads TGTGCCAACCGGGACAGCCTCCCCATGGGCACTGAAGCTTTCTTT. Translated, it gives CANRDSLPMGTEAFF. The chain recombines TRBV6-4 with TRBJ1-1; 7 nucleotides align to TRBD1. Germline CDR1 and CDR2: MRHNA and SNTAGT. This CDR3 spans 15 amino acids. The V gene end was trimmed by 10 bases and the J gene end by 4 bases; junction bases not matched to a gene: 15.

The chain has TRBV29-1 and TRBJ1-2, with D maybe TRBD1 (6 bases). The germline V gene encodes CDR1 SQVTM and CDR2 ANQGSEA. The V end was cut by 5 bases, the J end by 2 bases, with 12 bases between. The CDR3 has 13 residues. The CDR3 here is CSVHGDTNYGYTF. CDR3 coding DNA: TGCAGCGTTCATGGGGACACCAACTATGGCTACACCTTC.

The chain has TRBV9 and TRBJ2-2, with 7 bases identical to TRBD2. Unmatched junction bases numbered 11, after V lost 4 bases and J lost 2 bases. The CDR3 sequence is 17 residues long. Germline V gene lookup returns CDR1 SGDLS and CDR2 YYNGEE. The CDR3 nucleotides read TGTGCCAGCAGCCCCCGGGGCGGGGAGGGAAACACCGGGGAGCTGTTTTTT. It is translated as CASSPRGGEGNTGELFF. The complete variable domain, with remaining parts taken from reference TRBV9 and TRBJ2-2, reads DSGVTQTPKHLITATGQRVTLRCSPRSGDLSVYWYQQSLDQGLQFLIQYYNGEERAKGNILERFSAQQFPDLHSELNLSSLELGDSALYFCASSPRGGEGNTGELFFGEGSRLTVL.

This chain joins TRBV5-1 and TRBJ2-5; D might be TRBD1 (6 bases). This CDR3 contains 16 residues. Looked up from germline, CDR1 is SGHRS and CDR2 is YFSETQ. Trimming took 0 bases from V and 3 from J, leaving 15 bases between them. In DNA, the CDR3 is TGCGCCAGCAGCTTGGCTGGGGGCGGAATGAAAGAGACCCAGTACTTC. This encodes CASSLAGGGMKETQYF. The variable domain in full, with the rest retrieved from reference TRBV5-1 and TRBJ2-5, is KAGVTQTPRYLIKTRGQQVTLSCSPISGHRSVSWYQQTPGQGLQFLFEYFSETQRNKGNFPGRFSGRQFSNSRSEMNVSTLELGDSALYLCASSLAGGGMKETQYFGPGTRLLVL.

The genes are TRBV7-8 and TRBJ2-5; tentatively, D is TRBD2 (6 bases). The CDR3 sequence is 14 residues long. Per germline, CDR1 SGHVS and CDR2 FQNEAQ. V gave up 0 bases and J gave up 1 base, with 6 bases separating them. The CDR3 DNA follows: TGTGCCAGCAGCTTAGCCGGGAGCCAAGAGACCCAGTACTTC. Protein: CASSLAGSQETQYF.

This clone was seen only a few times. The J gene is TRBJ2-1, the V gene TRBV2; 7 positions agree with TRBD2. V shed 3 bases and J 14 bases; nucleotides not matched to a gene: 4. The germline V gene encodes CDR1 SNHLY and CDR2 FYNNEI. The CDR3 runs 11 residues. In DNA form, the CDR3 reads TGTGCCAGCAGTGAGAGGGACTACAAGTTCTTC. It translates to CASSERDYKFF. Full variable domain (rest looked up from reference TRBV2 and TRBJ2-1): EPEVTQTPSHQVTQMGQEVILRCVPISNHLYFYWYRQILGQKVEFLVSFYNNEISEKSEIFDDQFSVERPDGSNFTLKIRSTKLEDSAMYFCASSERDYKFFGPGTRLTVL.

The chain carries TRBV7-9 and TRBJ1-1; 8 bases align to TRBD1. Losses at the gene ends were 2 bases for V and 0 bases for J; bases not matched to a gene: 5. This CDR3 is 16 amino acids long. Germline assignment: CDR1 SEHNR and CDR2 FQNEAQ (reference sequence). The CDR3 spells CASSLWTGPMNTEAFF. CDR3 sequence (DNA): TGTGCCAGCAGCTTATGGACAGGGCCTATGAACACTGAAGCTTTCTTT.

This rearrangement joins TRBV14 to TRBJ1-3; D not certain. CDR1 SGHDN and CDR2 FVKESK come from the germline V gene. Between the trimmed V and J ends, which lost 1 base and 0 bases, there was a span of 13 bases. The CDR3 sequence is 17 residues long. CDR3 nucleotide sequence: TGTGCCAGCAGCCAAGCCGTTGGTACGAGCTCTGGAAACACCATATATTTT. Protein product: CASSQAVGTSSGNTIYF. Drawing the rest from reference TRBV14 and TRBJ1-3, the complete variable domain is EAGVTQFPSHSVIEKGQTVTLRCDPISGHDNLYWYRRVMGKEIKFLLHFVKESKQDESGMPNNRFLAERTGGTYSTLKVQPAELEDSGVYFCASSQAVGTSSGNTIYFGEGSWLTVV.

This chain connects TRBV9 to TRBJ2-5; 9 positions agree with TRBD2. Germline-derived CDR1 and CDR2 are SGDLS and YYNGEE. The CDR3 runs to 18 residues. V dropped 0 bases and J dropped 4; count of bases not matched to a gene: 13. The CDR3 protein is CASSVGAAGGRAAETQYF. The CDR3 DNA sequence: TGTGCCAGCAGCGTAGGGGCAGCCGGCGGGAGGGCCGCAGAGACCCAGTACTTC.

V usage is TRBV28 and J usage is TRBJ2-7, with a possible D match to TRBD1 (6 bases). The CDR3 has 16 amino acids. V was cut by 2 bases and J by 5 bases, with 19 bases left in between. CDR1 is MDHEN and CDR2 is SYDVKM in the germline V gene. The CDR3 protein is CASSLGDIRGKNEQYF. For the CDR3, the DNA is TGTGCCAGCAGTTTAGGGGACATTCGGGGCAAGAACGAGCAGTACTTC. The whole variable domain, remainder taken from reference TRBV28 and TRBJ2-7, is DVKVTQSSRYLVKRTGEKVFLECVQDMDHENMFWYRQDPGLGLRLIYFSYDVKMKEKGDIPEGYSVSREKKERFSLILESASTNQTSMYLCASSLGDIRGKNEQYFGPGTRLTVT.

This clone appeared once. The chain joins TRBV6-5 to TRBJ1-4; D is undetermined. Looked up from germline, CDR1 is MNHEY and CDR2 is SVGAGI. The germline V and J ends were trimmed by 0 bases and 3 bases, with 8 bases remaining between them. The CDR3 extends over 15 amino acids. This chain's CDR3 is CASSYSTRSNEKLFF. The CDR3 DNA follows: TGTGCCAGCAGTTACTCGACCAGGTCTAATGAAAAACTGTTTTTT.

This clone showed up just a few times. The rearrangement uses TRBV10-3 and TRBJ2-2; 7 bases map to TRBD2. The CDR3 totals 15 residues. Per germline, CDR1 ENHRY and CDR2 SYGVKD. Unmatched junction bases numbered 6, after V lost 4 bases and J lost 4 bases. The CDR3 nucleotides read TGTGCCATCAGTGGGGGGACTATCTCCACCGGGGAGCTGTTTTTT. Protein: CAISGGTISTGELFF.

This clone was found a few times. This chain joins TRBV9 and TRBJ2-1, with 13 positions matching TRBD2. The J segment lost 7 bases and the V segment lost 3 bases, leaving 7 bases of the junction unmatched. CDR1 is SGDLS, CDR2 YYNGEE, per germline. CDR3 length: 16 amino acids. The CDR3 is CASSALTSGRSNEQFF. CDR3 DNA sequence: TGTGCCAGCAGCGCCCTGACTAGCGGGAGGTCAAATGAGCAGTTCTTC.

This clone was counted a few times. The chain employs TRBV14 and TRBJ2-1; D gene ambiguous. Deletions cut 3 bases from V and 7 bases from J, with 10 bases between. This CDR3 region has 13 residues. CDR1 is SGHDN, CDR2 FVKESK, per germline. The DNA of the CDR3 is TGTGCCAGCAGCCAGAGGAGCTCAAATGAGCAGTTCTTC. It yields the protein CASSQRSSNEQFF.

This chain joins TRBV20-1 and TRBJ2-2, with D hard to call. CDR1 is DFQATT, CDR2 SNEGSKA, per germline (reference sequence). V dropped 1 base and J dropped 8 bases, with 5 bases sitting between them. The CDR3 is 11 residues long. Here the CDR3 reads CSARAFGELFF. In DNA, the CDR3 is TGCAGTGCTAGAGCATTTGGGGAGCTGTTTTTT.

This chain uses TRBV30 with TRBJ2-5; TRBD2 matches 7 bases. V gave up 2 bases and J gave up 1 base; unmatched junction bases: 4. The CDR3 extends over 14 amino acids. Germline assignment: CDR1 GTSNPN and CDR2 SVGIG (reference sequence). The CDR3, as DNA: TGTGCCTGGAGTTTGGGCGGGAGCCAAGAGACCCAGTACTTC. It specifies CAWSLGGSQETQYF.